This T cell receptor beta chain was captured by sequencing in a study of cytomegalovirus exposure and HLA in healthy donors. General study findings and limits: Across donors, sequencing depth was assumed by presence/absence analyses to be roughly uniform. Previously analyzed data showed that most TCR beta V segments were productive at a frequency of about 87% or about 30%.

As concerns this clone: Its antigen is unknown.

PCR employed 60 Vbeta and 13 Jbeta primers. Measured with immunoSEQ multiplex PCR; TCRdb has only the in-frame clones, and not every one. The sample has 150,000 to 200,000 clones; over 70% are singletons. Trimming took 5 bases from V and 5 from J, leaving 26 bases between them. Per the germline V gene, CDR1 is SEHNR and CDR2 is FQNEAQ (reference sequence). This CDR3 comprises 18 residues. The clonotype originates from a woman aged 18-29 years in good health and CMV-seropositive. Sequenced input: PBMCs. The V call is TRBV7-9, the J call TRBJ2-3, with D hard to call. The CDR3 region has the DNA TGTGCCAGCAGCCTACCGGGTTTCGAGTTGAGGTTCGGAGATACGCAGTATTTT. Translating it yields CASSLPGFELRFGDTQYF.